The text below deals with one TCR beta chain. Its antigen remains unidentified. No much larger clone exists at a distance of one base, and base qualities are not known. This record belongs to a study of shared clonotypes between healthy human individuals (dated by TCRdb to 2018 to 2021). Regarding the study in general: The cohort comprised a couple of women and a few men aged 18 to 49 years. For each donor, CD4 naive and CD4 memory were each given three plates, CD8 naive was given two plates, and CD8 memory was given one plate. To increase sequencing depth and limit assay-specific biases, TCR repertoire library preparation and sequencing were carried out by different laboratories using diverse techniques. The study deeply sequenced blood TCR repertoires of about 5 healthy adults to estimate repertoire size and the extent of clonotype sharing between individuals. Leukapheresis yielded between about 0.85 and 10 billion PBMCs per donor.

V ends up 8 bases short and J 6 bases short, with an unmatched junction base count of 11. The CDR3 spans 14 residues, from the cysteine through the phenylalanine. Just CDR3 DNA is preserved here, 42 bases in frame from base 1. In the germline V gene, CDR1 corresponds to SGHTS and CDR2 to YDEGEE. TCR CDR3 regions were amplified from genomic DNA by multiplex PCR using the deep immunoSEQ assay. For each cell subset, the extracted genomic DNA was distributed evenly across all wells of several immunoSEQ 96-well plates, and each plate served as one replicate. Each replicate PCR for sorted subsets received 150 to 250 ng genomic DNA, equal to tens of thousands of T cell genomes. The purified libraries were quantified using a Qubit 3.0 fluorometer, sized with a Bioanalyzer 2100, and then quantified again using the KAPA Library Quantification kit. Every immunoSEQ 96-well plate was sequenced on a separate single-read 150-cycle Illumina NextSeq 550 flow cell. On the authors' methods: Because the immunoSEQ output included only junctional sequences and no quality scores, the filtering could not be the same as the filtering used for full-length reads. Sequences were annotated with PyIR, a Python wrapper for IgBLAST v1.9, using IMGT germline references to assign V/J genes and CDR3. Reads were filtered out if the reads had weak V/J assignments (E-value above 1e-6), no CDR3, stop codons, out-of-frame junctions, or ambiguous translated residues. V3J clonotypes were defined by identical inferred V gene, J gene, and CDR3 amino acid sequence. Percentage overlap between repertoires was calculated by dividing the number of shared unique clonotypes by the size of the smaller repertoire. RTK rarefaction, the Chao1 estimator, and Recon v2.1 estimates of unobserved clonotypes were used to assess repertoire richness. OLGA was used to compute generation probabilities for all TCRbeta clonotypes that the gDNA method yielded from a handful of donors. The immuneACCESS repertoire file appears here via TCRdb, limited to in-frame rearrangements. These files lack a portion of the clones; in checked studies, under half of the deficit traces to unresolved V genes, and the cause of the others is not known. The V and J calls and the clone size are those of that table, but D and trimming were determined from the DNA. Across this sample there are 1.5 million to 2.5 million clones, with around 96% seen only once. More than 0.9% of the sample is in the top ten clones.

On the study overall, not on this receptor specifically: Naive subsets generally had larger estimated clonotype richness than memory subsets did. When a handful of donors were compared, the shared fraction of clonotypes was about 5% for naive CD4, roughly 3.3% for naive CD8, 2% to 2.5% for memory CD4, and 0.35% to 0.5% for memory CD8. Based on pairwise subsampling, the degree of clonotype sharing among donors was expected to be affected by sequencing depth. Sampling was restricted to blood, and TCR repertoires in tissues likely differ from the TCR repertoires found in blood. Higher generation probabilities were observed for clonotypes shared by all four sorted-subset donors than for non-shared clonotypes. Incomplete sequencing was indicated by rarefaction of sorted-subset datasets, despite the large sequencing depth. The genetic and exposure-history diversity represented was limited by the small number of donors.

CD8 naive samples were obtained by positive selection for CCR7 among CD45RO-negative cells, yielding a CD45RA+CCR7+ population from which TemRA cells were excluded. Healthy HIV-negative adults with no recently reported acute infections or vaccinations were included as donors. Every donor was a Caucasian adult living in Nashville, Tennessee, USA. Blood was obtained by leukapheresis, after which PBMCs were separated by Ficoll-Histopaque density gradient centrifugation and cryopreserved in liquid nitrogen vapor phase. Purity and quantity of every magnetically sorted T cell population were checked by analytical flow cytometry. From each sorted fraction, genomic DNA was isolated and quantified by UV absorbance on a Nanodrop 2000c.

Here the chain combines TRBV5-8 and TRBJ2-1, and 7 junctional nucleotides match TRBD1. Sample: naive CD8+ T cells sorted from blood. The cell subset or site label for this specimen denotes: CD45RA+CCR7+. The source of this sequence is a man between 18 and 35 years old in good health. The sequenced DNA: TGTGCCAGGGAAGGGACAGTTTTTTCCAATGAGCAGTTCTTC. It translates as CAREGTVFSNEQFF.